One T cell receptor beta chain is described in this entry. Profiling relied on immunoSEQ multiplex PCR, and the TCRdb table lists in-frame clones only, not all of them. This table holds over 80,000 clones, approximately 78% found once. The data originate from a study of control samples from healthy donors and cancer patients. V was clipped by 7 bases and J by 1 base; unmatched bases: 4. The germline CDR1 and CDR2 sequences are SGHRS and YFSETQ. CDR3 length: 14 amino acids. The chain combines TRBV5-1 with TRBJ2-3; the match to TRBD1 covers 9 bases. The sample taken for sequencing was blood. This receptor was identified in a man aged 55 to 70 in good health. The CDR3 spells CASCWTGGTDTQYF. The CDR3 DNA follows: TGCGCCAGCTGTTGGACAGGGGGCACAGATACGCAGTATTTT.